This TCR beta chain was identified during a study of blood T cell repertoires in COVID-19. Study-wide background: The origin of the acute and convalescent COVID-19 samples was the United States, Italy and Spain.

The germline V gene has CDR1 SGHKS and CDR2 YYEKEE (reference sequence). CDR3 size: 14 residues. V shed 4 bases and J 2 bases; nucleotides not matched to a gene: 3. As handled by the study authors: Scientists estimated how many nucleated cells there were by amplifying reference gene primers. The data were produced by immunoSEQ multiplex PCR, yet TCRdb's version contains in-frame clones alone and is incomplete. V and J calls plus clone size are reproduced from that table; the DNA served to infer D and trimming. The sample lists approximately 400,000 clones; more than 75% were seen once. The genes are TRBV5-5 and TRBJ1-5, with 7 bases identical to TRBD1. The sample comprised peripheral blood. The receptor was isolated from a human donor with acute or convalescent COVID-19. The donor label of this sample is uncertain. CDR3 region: CASSSTGGNQPQHF. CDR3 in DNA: TGTGCCAGCAGCAGTACAGGGGGCAATCAGCCCCAGCATTTT.